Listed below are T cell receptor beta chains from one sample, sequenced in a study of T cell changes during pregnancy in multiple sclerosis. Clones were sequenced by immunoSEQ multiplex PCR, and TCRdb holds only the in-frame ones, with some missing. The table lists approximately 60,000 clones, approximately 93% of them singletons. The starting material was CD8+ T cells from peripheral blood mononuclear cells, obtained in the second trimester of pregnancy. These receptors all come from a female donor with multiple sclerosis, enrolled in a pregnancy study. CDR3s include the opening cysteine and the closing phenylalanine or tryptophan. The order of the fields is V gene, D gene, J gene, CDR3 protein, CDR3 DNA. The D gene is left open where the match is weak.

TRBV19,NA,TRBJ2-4,CASSISWAGKNIQYF,TGTGCCAGTAGTATTTCCTGGGCAGGTAAAAACATTCAGTACTTC
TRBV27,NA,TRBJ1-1,CASSLIRGRDTEAFF,TGTGCCAGCAGTTTAATCAGGGGTCGGGACACTGAAGCTTTCTTT
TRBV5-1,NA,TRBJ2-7,CASSAGLAAFYEQYF,TGCGCCAGCAGCGCAGGGTTAGCGGCCTTCTACGAGCAGTACTTC
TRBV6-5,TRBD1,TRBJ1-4,CASSLTGENEKLFF,TGTGCCAGCAGTTTAACAGGGGAAAATGAAAAACTGTTTTTT
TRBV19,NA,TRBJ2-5,CASSSGWETQYF,TGTGCCAGTAGTTCAGGGTGGGAGACCCAGTACTTC
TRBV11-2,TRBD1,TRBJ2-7,CASSPGQDYEQYF,TGTGCCAGCAGCCCGGGACAGGATTACGAGCAGTACTTC
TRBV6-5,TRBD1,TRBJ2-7,CASSSQPDRAYEQYF,TGTGCCAGCAGTTCCCAACCAGACAGGGCCTACGAGCAGTACTTC
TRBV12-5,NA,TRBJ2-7,CASGLAQRPGGLLEQYF,TGTGCTAGTGGTTTGGCCCAAAGGCCTGGGGGACTTCTCGAGCAGTACTTC
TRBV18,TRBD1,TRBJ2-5,CASSLTGPGETQYF,TGTGCCAGCTCACTGACAGGGCCGGGGGAGACCCAGTACTTC
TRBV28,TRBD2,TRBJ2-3,CASPPIAGPSTDTQYF,TGTGCCAGTCCTCCTATAGCGGGACCCAGCACAGATACGCAGTATTTT
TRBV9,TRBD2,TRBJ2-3,CASAGEGRVTDTQYF,TGTGCCAGCGCCGGGGAGGGACGGGTCACAGATACGCAGTATTTT
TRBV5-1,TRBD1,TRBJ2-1,CASSPTGARYNEQFF,TGCGCCAGCAGCCCTACAGGGGCTCGGTACAATGAGCAGTTCTTC
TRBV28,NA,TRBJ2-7,CASGSSYEQYF,TGTGCCAGCGGGAGCTCCTACGAGCAGTACTTC
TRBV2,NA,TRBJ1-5,CASSDGQGRQRPQHF,TGTGCCAGCAGTGATGGCCAGGGGAGACAACGGCCCCAGCATTTT
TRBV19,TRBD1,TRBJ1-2,CASSIADRGVYGYTF,TGTGCCAGTAGTATAGCGGACAGGGGAGTCTATGGCTACACCTTC
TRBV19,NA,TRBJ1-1,CASRVKQGHTEAFF,TGTGCCAGTAGAGTTAAACAGGGTCACACTGAAGCTTTCTTT
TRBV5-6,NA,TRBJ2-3,CASSFSGSTDTQYF,TGTGCCAGCAGCTTCAGCGGTAGCACAGATACGCAGTATTTT
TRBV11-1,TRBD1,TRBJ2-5,CASSSDRGQPQETQYF,TGTGCCAGCAGCTCCGACAGGGGGCAACCACAAGAGACCCAGTACTTC
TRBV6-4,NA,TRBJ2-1,CASSEDSTLYNEQFF,TGTGCCAGCAGTGAGGACAGCACCCTGTACAATGAGCAGTTCTTC
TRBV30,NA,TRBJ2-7,CAWSVPWEISYEQYF,TGTGCCTGGAGTGTACCTTGGGAGATCTCCTACGAGCAGTACTTC
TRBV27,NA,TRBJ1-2,CASSFTEGVGYGYTF,TGTGCCAGCAGTTTTACCGAAGGGGTGGGATATGGCTACACCTTC
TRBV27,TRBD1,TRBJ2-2,CASTSRTGVNTGELFF,TGTGCCAGCACCTCTAGGACAGGGGTGAACACCGGGGAGCTGTTTTTT
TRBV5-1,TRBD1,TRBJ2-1,CASSDDRVAYNEQFF,TGCGCCAGCAGCGACGACAGGGTCGCCTACAATGAGCAGTTCTTC
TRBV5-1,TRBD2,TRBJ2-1,CASNRGTTSGSSYNEQFF,TGCGCCAGCAACCGTGGAACCACTAGCGGGAGCTCCTACAATGAGCAGTTCTTC
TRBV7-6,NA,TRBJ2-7,CASSLGGTGPSYEQYF,TGTGCCAGCAGCTTGGGGGGGACAGGCCCGTCCTACGAGCAGTACTTC